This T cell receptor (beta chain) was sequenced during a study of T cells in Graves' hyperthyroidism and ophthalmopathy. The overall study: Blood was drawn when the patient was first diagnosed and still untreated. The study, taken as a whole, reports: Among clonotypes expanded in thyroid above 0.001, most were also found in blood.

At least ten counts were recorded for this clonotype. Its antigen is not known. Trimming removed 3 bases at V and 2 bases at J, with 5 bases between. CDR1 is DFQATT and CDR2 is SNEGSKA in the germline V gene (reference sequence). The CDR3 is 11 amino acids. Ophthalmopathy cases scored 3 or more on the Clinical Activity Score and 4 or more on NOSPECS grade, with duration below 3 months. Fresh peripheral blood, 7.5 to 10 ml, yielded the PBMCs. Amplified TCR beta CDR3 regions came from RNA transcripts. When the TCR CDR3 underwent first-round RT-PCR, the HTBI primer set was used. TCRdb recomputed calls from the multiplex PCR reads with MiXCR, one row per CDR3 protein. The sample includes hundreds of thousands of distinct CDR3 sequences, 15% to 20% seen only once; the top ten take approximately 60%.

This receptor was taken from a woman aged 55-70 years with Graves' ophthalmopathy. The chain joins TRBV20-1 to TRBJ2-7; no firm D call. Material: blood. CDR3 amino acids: CSASNTYEQYF. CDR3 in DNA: TGCAGTGCTAGTAACACCTACGAGCAGTACTTC.